This T cell receptor beta chain is from a study of blood T cell repertoires in COVID-19. Overall study: T cells, B-cell-depleted T cells, or PBMCs supplied cDNA or gDNA.

Sequenced by immunoSEQ multiplex PCR; TCRdb stores in-frame clones only, minus some. The data contain fewer than 500,000 clones, 75% to 90% of them singletons. This CDR3 has 12 amino acids. The germline V gene has CDR1 SEHNR and CDR2 FQNEAQ (reference sequence). V dropped 5 bases and J dropped 8; count of bases not matched to a gene: 4. Sequenced input: PBMCs or T cells enriched from blood (not recorded which). This clonotype was obtained from a woman between 18 and 29 years old who had recovered from COVID-19. The rearrangement uses TRBV7-9 and TRBJ1-1; the match to TRBD1 covers 8 bases. CDR3 residues: CASSRTGSEAFF. The CDR3 nucleotides are TGTGCCAGCAGCCGGACAGGGTCCGAAGCTTTCTTT.